Below, one T cell receptor (beta chain) is given with its context. Its antigen is not known. Because it lacks the conserved phenylalanine or tryptophan at the end, this CDR3 is likely a read error. This record belongs to a study of cytomegalovirus exposure and HLA in healthy donors. At the level of the study: Counted in an early data release were some 81 million unique TCRs from HLA-typed donors. Findings and caveats of the study: Rates of TCR association differed by HLA locus in a later analysis, with DRB1 highest and HLA-C lowest. A later analysis reportedly identified an Asian-associated ancestry cluster as carrying fewer N-insertions than the approximately 670-donor mean.

Use of 60 Vbeta and 13 Jbeta primers characterized the PCR. Per the original data handling: There were about 80 million unique TCR beta chains by a later count, and approximately 12 million of them were shared. Assay: immunoSEQ multiplex PCR; the TCRdb copy retains only in-frame clones and omits some. The DNA was the basis for D and trimming; V, J and clone size are from that table. The sample holds 150,000 to 200,000 clones, about an eighth seen once. V lost 3 bases and J lost 10; bases outside the gene matches: 10. The CDR3 is 15 residues long. Germline-derived CDR1 and CDR2 are SGHRS and YFSETQ. The specimen sequenced was PBMCs. This chain connects TRBV5-1 to TRBJ1-6; 7 nucleotides align to TRBD1. The source of this sequence is a man aged 50-60 years in good health and CMV-seropositive. CDR3 bases: TGCGCCAGCAGCTACTCCGGGACAGCTGACTCACCCCTCCACTTG. Amino acid sequence: CASSYSGTADSPLHL.